Shown below are 6 T cell receptor beta chains from a single sample sequenced in a study of shared clonotypes between healthy human individuals. Assay used: immunoSEQ multiplex PCR; TCRdb lists only in-frame clones, some missing. The table shows some 2,400,000 clones, with roughly 95% occurring only once. The sequenced sample consisted of naive CD4+ T cells sorted from blood. The subset was: CD45RA+ positively selected. All receptors derive from a man between 18 and 35 years old in good health.

As concerns this clone: This sample also contains other DNA sequences that code for the same CDR3. J is TRBJ2-7 and V is TRBV2; 7 bases agree with TRBD2. This CDR3 contains 12 residues. CDR1 and CDR2 (germline): SNHLY, FYNNEI. The V and J ends lost 6 bases and 2 bases, in that order; junction bases with no gene match: 1. CDR3 DNA sequence: TGTGCCAGCAGGCGGGAGACCTACGAGCAGTACTTC. Residues: CASRRETYEQYF.

V and J are TRBV5-8 and TRBJ2-3; TRBD1 matches at 11 bases. Looked up from germline, CDR1 is SGHTS and CDR2 is YDEGEE. This CDR3 region has 18 residues. V lost 4 bases and J lost 1; bases outside the gene matches: 11. The CDR3 sequence is CASSISGQGGSRTDTQYF. The CDR3 coding sequence is TGTGCCAGCAGCATCTCGGGACAGGGGGGGTCCCGCACAGATACGCAGTATTTT.

A note on this clone: The same CDR3 arises from other DNA sequences in this sample as well. The chain uses TRBV6-1 and TRBJ2-5; TRBD2 might be the D (5 bases). The ends were cut back, 3 bases at V and 5 bases at J, with 7 bases in the middle. Looked up from germline, CDR1 is MNHNS and CDR2 is SASEGT. The CDR3 extends over 12 amino acids. CDR3 in amino acids: CASSDPGETQYF. The CDR3 region has the DNA TGTGCCAGCAGTGACCCGGGGGAGACCCAGTACTTC.

The chain couples TRBV18 to TRBJ1-1; 8 bases agree with TRBD1. J gave up 5 bases and V 1 base, and 6 bases lay outside the gene matches. This CDR3 has 15 amino acids. The germline CDR1 and CDR2 sequences are KGHSH and LQKENI. In DNA form, the CDR3 reads TGTGCCAGCTCACCACAGAGACAGGGGACAACTGAAGCTTTCTTT. This encodes CASSPQRQGTTEAFF.

V usage is TRBV5-4 and J usage is TRBJ2-2; 12 nucleotides align to TRBD2. The CDR3 covers 15 residues. V trimming: 1 base; J trimming: 9 bases; junction bases outside the gene matches: 4. The germline CDR1 and CDR2 sequences are SGHNT and YYREEE (reference sequence). CDR3 bases: TGTGCCAGCAGCTTGCCTAGCGGGGGGGCCCGGGAGCTGTTTTTT. It translates to CASSLPSGGARELFF.

In the case of this clone: Other DNA sequences in the sample encode the same CDR3. The genes are TRBV7-2 and TRBJ1-5; 9 positions agree with TRBD1. V was clipped by 4 bases and J by 6 bases; unmatched bases: 4. The CDR3 has 14 residues. Germline V CDR1 and CDR2: SGHTA, FQGNSA. The CDR3 is CASSSDRGGQPQHF. CDR3 nucleotides: TGTGCCAGCAGCTCGGACAGGGGAGGTCAGCCCCAGCATTTT.